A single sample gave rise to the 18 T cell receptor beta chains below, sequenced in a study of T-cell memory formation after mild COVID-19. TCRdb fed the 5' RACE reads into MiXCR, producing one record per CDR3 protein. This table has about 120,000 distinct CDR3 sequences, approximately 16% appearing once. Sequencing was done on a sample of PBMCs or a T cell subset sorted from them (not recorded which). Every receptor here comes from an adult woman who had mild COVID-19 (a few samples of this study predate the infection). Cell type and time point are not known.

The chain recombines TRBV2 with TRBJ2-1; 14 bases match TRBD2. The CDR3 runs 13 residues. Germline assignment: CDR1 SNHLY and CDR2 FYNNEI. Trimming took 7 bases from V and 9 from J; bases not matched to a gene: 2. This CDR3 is CASTTSGGAEQFF. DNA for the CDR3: TGTGCCAGCACGACTAGCGGGGGGGCTGAGCAGTTCTTC.

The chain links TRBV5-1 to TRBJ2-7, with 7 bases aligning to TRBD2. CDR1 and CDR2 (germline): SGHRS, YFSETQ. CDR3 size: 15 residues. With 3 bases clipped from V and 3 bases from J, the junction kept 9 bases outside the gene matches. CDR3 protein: CASSYPSGEIYEQYF. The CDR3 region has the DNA TGCGCCAGCAGCTACCCTAGCGGAGAAATCTACGAGCAGTACTTC.

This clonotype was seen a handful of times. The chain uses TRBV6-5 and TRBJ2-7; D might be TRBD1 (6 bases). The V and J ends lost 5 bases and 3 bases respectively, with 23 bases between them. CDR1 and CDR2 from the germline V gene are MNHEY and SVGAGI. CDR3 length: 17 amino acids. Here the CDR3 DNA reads TGTGCCAGCAGTAAACAACTATTGGGGGAAGGGGGCTACGAGCAGTACTTC. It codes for CASSKQLLGEGGYEQYF.

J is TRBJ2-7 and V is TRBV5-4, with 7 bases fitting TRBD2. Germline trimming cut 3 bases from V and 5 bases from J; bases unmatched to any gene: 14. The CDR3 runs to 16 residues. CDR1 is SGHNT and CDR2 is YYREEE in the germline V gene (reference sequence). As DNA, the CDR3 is TGTGCCAGCAGCTACAAACCCCTAGCGGCCGGCGACGAGCAGTACTTC. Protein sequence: CASSYKPLAAGDEQYF.

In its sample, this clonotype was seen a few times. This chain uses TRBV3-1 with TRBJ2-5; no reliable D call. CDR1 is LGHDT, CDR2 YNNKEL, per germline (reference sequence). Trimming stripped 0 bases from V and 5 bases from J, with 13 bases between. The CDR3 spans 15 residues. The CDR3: CASSQDHDPRETQYF. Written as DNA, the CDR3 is TGTGCCAGCAGCCAAGATCACGACCCTCGGGAGACCCAGTACTTC.

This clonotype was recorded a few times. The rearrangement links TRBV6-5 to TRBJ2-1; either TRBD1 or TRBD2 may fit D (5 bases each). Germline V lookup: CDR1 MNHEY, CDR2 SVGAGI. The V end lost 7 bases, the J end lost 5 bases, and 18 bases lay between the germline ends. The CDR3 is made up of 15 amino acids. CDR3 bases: TGTGCCAGCACCCCTACGAGTTGGGGGAACAATGAGCAGTTCTTC. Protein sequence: CASTPTSWGNNEQFF.

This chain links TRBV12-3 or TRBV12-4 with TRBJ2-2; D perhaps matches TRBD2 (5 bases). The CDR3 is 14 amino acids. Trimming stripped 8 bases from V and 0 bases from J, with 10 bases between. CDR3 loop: CASRAASNTGELFF. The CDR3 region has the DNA TGTGCCAGCCGAGCGGCGTCGAACACCGGGGAGCTGTTTTTT.

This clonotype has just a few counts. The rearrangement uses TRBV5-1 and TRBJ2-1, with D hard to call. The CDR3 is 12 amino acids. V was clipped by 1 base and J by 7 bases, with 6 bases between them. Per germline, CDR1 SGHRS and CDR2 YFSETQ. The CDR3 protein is CASSLQRNEQFF. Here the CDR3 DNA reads TGCGCCAGCAGCTTGCAAAGAAATGAGCAGTTCTTC.

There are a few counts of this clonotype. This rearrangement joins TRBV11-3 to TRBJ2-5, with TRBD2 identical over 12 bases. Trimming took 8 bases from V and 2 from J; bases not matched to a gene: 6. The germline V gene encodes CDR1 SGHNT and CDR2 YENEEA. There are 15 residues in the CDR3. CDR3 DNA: TGTGCCAGCGCGCTAGCGGGAGGGCCGCAAGAGACCCAGTACTTC. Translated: CASALAGGPQETQYF.

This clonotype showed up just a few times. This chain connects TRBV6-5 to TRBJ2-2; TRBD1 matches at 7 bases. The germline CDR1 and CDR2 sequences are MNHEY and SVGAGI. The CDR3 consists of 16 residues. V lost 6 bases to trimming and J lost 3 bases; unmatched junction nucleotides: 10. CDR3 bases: TGTGCCAGCAGCCGAAACAGGGGAAGGGACACCGGGGAGCTGTTTTTT. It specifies CASSRNRGRDTGELFF.

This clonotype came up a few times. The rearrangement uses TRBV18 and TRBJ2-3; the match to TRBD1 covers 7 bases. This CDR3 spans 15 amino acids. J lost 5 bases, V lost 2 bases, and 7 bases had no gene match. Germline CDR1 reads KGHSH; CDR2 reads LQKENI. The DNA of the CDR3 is TGTGCCAGCTCACCATTAGGACAGGTGATAGATACGCAGTATTTT. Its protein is CASSPLGQVIDTQYF.

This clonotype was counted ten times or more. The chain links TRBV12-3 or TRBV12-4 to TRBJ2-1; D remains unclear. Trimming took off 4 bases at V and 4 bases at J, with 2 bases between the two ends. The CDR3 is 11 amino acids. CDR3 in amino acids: CASSSYNEQFF. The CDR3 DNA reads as TGTGCCAGCAGTTCGTACAATGAGCAGTTCTTC.

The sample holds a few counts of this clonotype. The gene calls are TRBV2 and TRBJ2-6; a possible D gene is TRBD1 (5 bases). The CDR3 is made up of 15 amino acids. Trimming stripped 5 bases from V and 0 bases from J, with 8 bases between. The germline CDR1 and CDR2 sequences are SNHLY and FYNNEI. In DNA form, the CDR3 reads TGTGCCAGCAGTATAGGGGCCTCTGGGGCCAACGTCCTGACTTTC. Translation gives CASSIGASGANVLTF.

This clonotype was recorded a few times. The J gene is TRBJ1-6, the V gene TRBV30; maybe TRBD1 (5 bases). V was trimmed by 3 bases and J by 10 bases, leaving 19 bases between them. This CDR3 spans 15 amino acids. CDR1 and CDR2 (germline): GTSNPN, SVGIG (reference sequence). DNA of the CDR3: TGTGCCTGGAGCGTAGGGGTGGGTAGGGGATCACCCCTCCACTTT. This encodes CAWSVGVGRGSPLHF.

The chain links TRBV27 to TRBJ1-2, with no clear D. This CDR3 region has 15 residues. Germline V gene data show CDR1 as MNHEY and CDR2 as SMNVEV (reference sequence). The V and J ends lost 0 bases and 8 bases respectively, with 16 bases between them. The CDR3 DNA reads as TGTGCCAGCAGTTTATCGGCAGCCCCTACGGGGGGCTACACCTTC. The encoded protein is CASSLSAAPTGGYTF.

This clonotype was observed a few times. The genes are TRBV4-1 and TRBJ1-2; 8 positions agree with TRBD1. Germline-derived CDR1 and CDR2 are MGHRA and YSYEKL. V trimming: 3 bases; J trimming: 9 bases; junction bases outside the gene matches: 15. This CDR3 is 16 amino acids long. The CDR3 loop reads CASSHPRGQASGSYTF. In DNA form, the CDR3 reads TGCGCCAGCAGCCATCCTAGGGGACAGGCCTCGGGAAGCTACACCTTC.

The CDR3 reads CASSLVWGTASYNEQFF. As DNA, the CDR3 is TGTGCCAGCAGCTTAGTGTGGGGGACAGCCTCCTACAATGAGCAGTTCTTC. The chain employs TRBV7-9 and TRBJ2-1; TRBD1 matches 7 bases. J gave up 0 bases and V 1 base, and 6 bases lay outside the gene matches. CDR3 length: 17 residues. Germline assignment: CDR1 SEHNR and CDR2 FQNEAQ (reference sequence).

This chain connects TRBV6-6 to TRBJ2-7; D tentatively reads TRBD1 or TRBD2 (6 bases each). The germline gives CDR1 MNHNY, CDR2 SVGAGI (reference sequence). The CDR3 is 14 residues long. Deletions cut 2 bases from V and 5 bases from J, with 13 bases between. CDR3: CASSYESRGDEQYF. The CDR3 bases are TGTGCCAGCAGTTACGAGTCAAGGGGGGACGAGCAGTACTTC.